The 19 T cell receptor beta chains below all came from one sample that was sequenced in a study of CD8 T cell repertoires and HIV-1 epitope variants. Method: immunoSEQ multiplex PCR; TCRdb's copy keeps in-frame clones and lacks some. In the table there are roughly 5,000 clones, more than 65% of which are singletons. Their antigen targets remain unknown. Source material: cultured CD8+ T cells derived from PBMCs. Receptors originate from a male donor with HIV.

This clone turned up a few times. This chain connects TRBV5-4 to TRBJ2-7; 9 nucleotides line up with TRBD2. The germline CDR1 and CDR2 sequences are SGHNT and YYREEE (reference sequence). The V and J ends lost 0 bases and 0 bases, in that order; junction bases with no gene match: 7. The CDR3 covers 17 residues. The CDR3 coding sequence is TGTGCCAGCAGCTTGGGGTTTGAGCGGGGGGACTCCTACGAGCAGTACTTC. Translating it yields CASSLGFERGDSYEQYF.

To note about this clone: An end of the junction does not agree with germline; a read error may underlie this. This rearrangement joins TRBV4-1 to TRBJ1-5; D gene ambiguous. The CDR3 loop spans 15 amino acids. Germline V gene lookup returns CDR1 MGHRA and CDR2 YSYEKL. The CDR3 spells CASSEEWGLNQPQHF. CDR3 DNA: TGCGCCAGCAGCGAAGAATGGGGATTAAATCAGCCCCAGCATTTT.

The rearrangement uses TRBV6-6 and TRBJ2-1; D perhaps matches TRBD2 (5 bases). In germline, CDR1 is MNHNY, CDR2 SVGAGI (reference sequence). The CDR3 is made up of 12 amino acids. V was trimmed by 2 bases and J by 9 bases, leaving 8 bases between them. The CDR3 region is CASSYDRGEQFF. The CDR3 DNA is TGTGCCAGCAGTTACGACCGGGGTGAGCAGTTCTTC.

The V gene is TRBV6-5, the J gene TRBJ2-1; D is unclear. Germline CDR1 reads MNHEY; CDR2 reads SVGAGI. Trimming took 6 bases from V and 3 from J, leaving 9 bases between them. The CDR3 is 13 amino acids. The CDR3 is CASSYGRYNEQFF. CDR3 nucleotide sequence: TGTGCCAGCAGCTATGGCCGCTACAATGAGCAGTTCTTC.

The chain combines TRBV19 with TRBJ2-1; 16 bases align to TRBD2. Germline CDR1 reads LNHDA; CDR2 reads SQIVND (reference sequence). The V and J ends lost 5 bases and 10 bases, in that order; junction bases with no gene match: 8. This CDR3 is 16 amino acids long. CDR3 loop: CASSPEGLAGGREQFF. For the CDR3, the DNA is TGTGCCAGTAGTCCTGAGGGACTAGCGGGGGGGCGGGAGCAGTTCTTC.

The V and J genes are TRBV28 and TRBJ2-2; D unresolved. This CDR3 is built from 12 residues. Germline V gives CDR1 MDHEN, CDR2 SYDVKM. V was clipped by 8 bases and J by 6 bases, with 10 bases between them. The CDR3 protein is CASGLSAGELFF. DNA of the CDR3: TGTGCCAGCGGGTTGTCTGCCGGGGAGCTGTTTTTT.

The chain is built from TRBV4-1 and TRBJ1-5; D is unresolved. CDR3 size: 16 residues. Per germline, CDR1 MGHRA and CDR2 YSYEKL. V lost 0 bases to trimming and J lost 0 bases, with 9 bases between them. The CDR3 loop is CASSQERSGSNQPQHF. The CDR3 nucleotides read TGCGCCAGCAGCCAAGAACGGTCGGGTAGCAATCAGCCCCAGCATTTT.

The CDR3 DNA reads TGCAGTGCTAGTCTGAACACTGAAGCTTTCTTT. Its translation: CSASLNTEAFF. This chain joins TRBV20-1 and TRBJ1-1; D uncertain. In germline, CDR1 is DFQATT, CDR2 SNEGSKA (reference sequence). Between the trimmed V and J ends, which lost 3 bases and 0 bases, there was a span of 2 bases. The CDR3 runs to 11 residues.

A single count supports this clone. The chain has TRBV6-5 and TRBJ2-1; 11 bases fit TRBD2. CDR3 size: 14 residues. From germline, CDR1 is MNHEY and CDR2 SVGAGI. V trimming: 6 bases; J trimming: 7 bases; junction bases outside the gene matches: 5. The CDR3 DNA is TGTGCCAGCAGGGCTAGCGGGGGGTTTAATGAGCAGTTCTTC. It yields the protein CASRASGGFNEQFF.

V usage is TRBV6-1 and J usage is TRBJ2-3; TRBD2 agrees at 7 bases. Per the germline V gene, CDR1 is MNHNS and CDR2 is SASEGT. J gave up 3 bases and V 3 bases, and 6 bases lay outside the gene matches. CDR3 size: 15 residues. The CDR3 here is CASSDRWEGTDTQYF. The CDR3 DNA is TGTGCCAGCAGTGATAGGTGGGAGGGAACAGATACGCAGTATTTT.

The chain carries TRBV6-5 and TRBJ1-3, with D perhaps matching TRBD1 (5 bases). The CDR3 is made up of 15 amino acids. CDR1 MNHEY and CDR2 SVGAGI come from the germline V gene. The V end lost 6 bases, the J end lost 0 bases, and 12 bases lay between the germline ends. CDR3 loop: CASSPGTDSGNTIYF. CDR3 DNA sequence: TGTGCCAGCAGCCCCGGGACGGACTCTGGAAACACCATATATTTT.

The chain carries TRBV4-2 and TRBJ1-1; TRBD1 agrees at 8 bases. With 4 bases clipped from V and 0 bases from J, the junction kept 4 bases outside the gene matches. The germline V gene has CDR1 LGHNA and CDR2 YNFKEQ. This CDR3 is built from 15 residues. The CDR3 protein is CASSPRTGLNTEAFF. In DNA, the CDR3 is TGTGCCAGCAGCCCGCGGACAGGGCTGAACACTGAAGCTTTCTTT.

This rearrangement joins TRBV9 to TRBJ1-6; possibly TRBD1 for D (5 bases). Per the germline V gene, CDR1 is SGDLS and CDR2 is YYNGEE. The CDR3 is 15 residues long. V gave up 4 bases and J gave up 6 bases, with 14 bases separating them. CDR3 coding DNA: TGTGCCAGCAGCTCCAACAGGTCCACTAATTCACCCCTCCACTTT. It specifies CASSSNRSTNSPLHF. Variable domain in full (rest from reference TRBV9 and TRBJ1-6): DSGVTQTPKHLITATGQRVTLRCSPRSGDLSVYWYQQSLDQGLQFLIQYYNGEERAKGNILERFSAQQFPDLHSELNLSSLELGDSALYFCASSSNRSTNSPLHFGNGTRLTVT.

The J gene is TRBJ2-5, the V gene TRBV29-1; 12 bases are shared with TRBD2. CDR1 is SQVTM and CDR2 is ANQGSEA in the germline V gene. This CDR3 is 14 amino acids long. V lost 7 bases, J lost 4 bases, and 7 bases stayed unmatched. The CDR3 bases are TGCAGCGCTTTACTAGCGGGAGGCCGAGAGACCCAGTACTTC. Translated, it gives CSALLAGGRETQYF.

This clone was counted a few times. The CDR3 DNA reads TGTGCCAGCAGCTCGGGGCTTAGCTACGAGCAGTACTTC. It specifies CASSSGLSYEQYF. The chain links TRBV7-2 to TRBJ2-7; D tentatively reads TRBD1 or TRBD2 (5 bases each). Deletions cut 4 bases from V and 3 bases from J, with 10 bases between. The CDR3 is made up of 13 amino acids. CDR1 is SGHTA, CDR2 FQGNSA, per germline.

The rearrangement links TRBV9 to TRBJ2-1, with 10 bases identical to TRBD2. This CDR3 spans 15 amino acids. CDR1 SGDLS and CDR2 YYNGEE come from the germline V gene. J lost 6 bases, V lost 0 bases, and 3 bases had no gene match. CDR3 region: CASSVGAGGFNEQFF. The CDR3 region has the DNA TGTGCCAGCAGCGTAGGAGCGGGAGGGTTCAATGAGCAGTTCTTC.

The chain joins TRBV7-6 to TRBJ2-1, with TRBD1 matching 10 bases. The CDR3 has 16 amino acids. The V and J ends lost 4 bases and 7 bases, in that order; junction bases with no gene match: 10. The germline gives CDR1 SGHVS, CDR2 FNYEAQ. The CDR3 sequence: CASSSTRQGALNEQFF. CDR3 nucleotides: TGTGCCAGCAGCTCGACTAGACAGGGGGCATTAAATGAGCAGTTCTTC. The variable domain in full, completed from reference TRBV7-6 and TRBJ2-1, reads GAGVSQSPRYKVTKRGQDVALRCDPISGHVSLYWYRQALGQGPEFLTYFNYEAQQDKSGLPNDRFSAERPEGSISTLTIQRTEQRDSAMYRCASSSTRQGALNEQFFGPGTRLTVL.

V is TRBV6-5 and J is TRBJ1-1, with D maybe TRBD1 (5 bases). The V and J ends lost 7 bases and 3 bases respectively, with 12 bases between them. The CDR3 has 13 amino acids. The V gene's germline CDR1 is MNHEY and CDR2 SVGAGI. CDR3 coding DNA: TGTGCCAGCACCCCGGGGGGGGACACTGAAGCTTTCTTT. It translates to CASTPGGDTEAFF.

The genes are TRBV28 and TRBJ1-2; the match to TRBD1 covers 7 bases. The CDR3 consists of 13 residues. The V gene's germline CDR1 is MDHEN and CDR2 SYDVKM. The V gene end was trimmed by 7 bases and the J gene end by 2 bases; junction bases not matched to a gene: 4. CDR3 in DNA: TGTGCCAGCACTCCGACAGGGAACTATGGCTACACCTTC. It encodes CASTPTGNYGYTF.